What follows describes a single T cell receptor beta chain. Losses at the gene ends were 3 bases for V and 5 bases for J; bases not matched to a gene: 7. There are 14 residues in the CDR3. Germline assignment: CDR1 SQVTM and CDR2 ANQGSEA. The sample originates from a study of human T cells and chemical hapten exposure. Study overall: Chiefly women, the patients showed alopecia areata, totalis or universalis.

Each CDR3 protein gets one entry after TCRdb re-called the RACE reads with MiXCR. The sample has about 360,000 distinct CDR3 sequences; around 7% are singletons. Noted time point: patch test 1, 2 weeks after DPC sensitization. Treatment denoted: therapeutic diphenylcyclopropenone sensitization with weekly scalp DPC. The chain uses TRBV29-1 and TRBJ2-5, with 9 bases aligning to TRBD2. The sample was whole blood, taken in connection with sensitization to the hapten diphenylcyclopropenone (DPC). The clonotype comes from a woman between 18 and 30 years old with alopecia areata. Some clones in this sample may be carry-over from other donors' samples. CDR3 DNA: TGCAGCGTTGAGGTTTCCAGCGGGGGGGAGACCCAGTACTTC. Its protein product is CSVEVSSGGETQYF. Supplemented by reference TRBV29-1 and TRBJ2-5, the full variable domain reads SAVISQKPSRDICQRGTSLTIQCQVDSQVTMMFWYRQQPGQSLTLIATANQGSEATYESGFVIDKFPISRPNLTFSTLTVSNMSPEDSSIYLCSVEVSSGGETQYFGPGTRLLVL.